These 26 T cell receptor beta chains share one sample of origin, sequenced in a study of radiotherapy plus CTLA-4 blockade in lung cancer. Profiling relied on immunoSEQ multiplex PCR, and the TCRdb table lists in-frame clones only, not all of them. The sample records 95,000 to 150,000 clones, 80% to 90% being singletons. The sample in question was peripheral blood, obtained from a patient treated with radiotherapy plus ipilimumab. Every receptor here comes from a human donor with non-small cell lung cancer that progressed on radiotherapy plus ipilimumab.

V usage is TRBV7-2 and J usage is TRBJ2-2; no reliable D call. Germline CDR1 reads SGHTA; CDR2 reads FQGNSA. V lost 1 base to trimming and J lost 6 bases, with 15 bases between them. This CDR3 spans 16 amino acids. CDR3 loop: CASSLVRQNPPGELFF. The CDR3 nucleotides read TGTGCCAGCAGCTTAGTACGGCAGAACCCACCCGGGGAGCTGTTTTTT.

The CDR3 spells CASSAQLAVNEQFF. CDR3 DNA: TGTGCCAGCAGCGCACAACTAGCGGTCAATGAGCAGTTCTTC. The chain has TRBV9 and TRBJ2-1; 8 nucleotides align to TRBD2. The junction had 5 bases not matched to a gene; V was cut back by 3 bases and J by 6 bases. CDR1 is SGDLS, CDR2 YYNGEE, per germline. The CDR3 spans 14 residues.

The chain couples TRBV6-6 to TRBJ1-2, with D possibly being TRBD1 (6 bases). Trimming pared 6 bases from V and 8 bases from J, leaving 16 bases between. The CDR3 runs 13 residues. CDR1 is MNHNY and CDR2 is SVGAGI in the germline V gene (reference sequence). CDR3 residues: CASRSTGHTGYTF. The CDR3 DNA reads TGTGCCAGCAGGTCGACAGGTCATACGGGCTACACCTTC.

The chain employs TRBV5-6 and TRBJ1-1, with TRBD1 matching 9 bases. The V gene's germline CDR1 is SGHDT and CDR2 YYEEEE. This CDR3 has 17 amino acids. The V segment lost 1 base and the J segment 1 base; nucleotides outside the gene matches: 8. CDR3 region: CASSLRGQGKGNTEAFF. CDR3 coding DNA: TGTGCCAGCAGCTTGAGGGGACAGGGTAAGGGGAACACTGAAGCTTTCTTT.

On this clone itself: Other DNA sequences of this sample code for an identical CDR3. This chain links TRBV27 with TRBJ1-1; unclear D gene. V was pared by 2 bases and J by 1 base, with 5 bases between. This CDR3 has 13 residues. Germline V CDR1 and CDR2: MNHEY, SMNVEV (reference sequence). The CDR3 loop is CASSLGRNTEAFF. CDR3 bases: TGTGCCAGCAGTTTAGGTAGGAACACTGAAGCTTTCTTT.

CDR3 loop: CASSQDPEPGLAGEVAYEQYF. The CDR3 DNA sequence: TGTGCCAGCAGCCAAGATCCGGAGCCCGGGCTAGCGGGAGAAGTCGCCTACGAGCAGTACTTC. V gene TRBV4-2 combines with J gene TRBJ2-7; 10 bases match TRBD2. Germline V CDR1 and CDR2: LGHNA, YNFKEQ. The CDR3 totals 21 residues. The junction had 19 bases not matched to a gene; V was cut back by 0 bases and J by 2 bases.

V and J are TRBV6-1 and TRBJ1-5; 8 nucleotides match TRBD1. The germline CDR1 and CDR2 sequences are MNHNS and SASEGT. This CDR3 spans 15 amino acids. Trimming cost V 2 bases and J 4 bases; bases outside gene matches: 4. The CDR3 sequence is CASSERTGRNQPQHF. The CDR3 DNA sequence: TGTGCCAGCAGTGAACGGACAGGGCGAAATCAGCCCCAGCATTTT.

The rearrangement joins TRBV4-1 to TRBJ2-1; 14 bases are a match to TRBD2. Losses at the gene ends were 1 base for V and 6 bases for J; bases not matched to a gene: 5. This CDR3 comprises 17 residues. Germline values: CDR1 MGHRA, CDR2 YSYEKL. CDR3 in DNA: TGCGCCAGCAGCCAAGCGGGAGGACTAGCGGGAGGCAATGAGCAGTTCTTC. Amino acid sequence: CASSQAGGLAGGNEQFF.

CDR3: CARGLAVYNEQFF. CDR3 coding DNA: TGTGCTAGGGGACTAGCGGTCTACAATGAGCAGTTCTTC. This chain uses TRBV12-5 with TRBJ2-1; TRBD2 aligns across 11 bases. Germline assignment: CDR1 LGHNT and CDR2 FRNRAP. J gave up 3 bases and V 9 bases, and 1 base lay outside the gene matches. This CDR3 is 13 amino acids long.

The V and J genes are TRBV12-5 and TRBJ1-5, with D hard to call. The CDR3 covers 14 residues. V lost 2 bases and J 5 bases, leaving 10 bases between the germline ends. CDR1 and CDR2 (germline): LGHNT, FRNRAP. For the CDR3, the DNA is TGTGCTAGTGGTTTGTCTCAAGGCCATCAGCCCCAGCATTTT. Amino acids: CASGLSQGHQPQHF. The variable domain in full, completed from reference TRBV12-5 and TRBJ1-5, reads DARVTQTPRHKVTEMGQEVTMRCQPILGHNTVFWYRQTMMQGLELLAYFRNRAPLDDSGMPKDRFSAEMPDATLATLKIQPSEPRDSAVYFCASGLSQGHQPQHFGDGTRLSIL.

The chain combines TRBV11-3 with TRBJ2-7; possible D gene TRBD2, 6 bases. Germline V gives CDR1 SGHNT, CDR2 YENEEA. The germline V and J ends were trimmed by 4 bases and 0 bases, with 16 bases remaining between them. The CDR3 is 16 amino acids. CDR3 bases: TGTGCCAGCAGCTCCTTAGCGGAAAGGAGCTCCTACGAGCAGTACTTC. Its translation: CASSSLAERSSYEQYF.

The rearrangement joins TRBV18 to TRBJ2-3; TRBD2 matches 11 bases. After removal of 3 bases from V and 4 bases from J, the junction contained 3 bases not matched to a gene. The CDR3 spans 15 residues. Germline V gene sequence: CDR1 KGHSH, CDR2 LQKENI. The CDR3 DNA reads as TGTGCCAGCTCACCTATAGCGGGAGGGCCAGATACGCAGTATTTT. Protein: CASSPIAGGPDTQYF.

A few counts support this clone. The chain links TRBV19 to TRBJ2-2; no definite D call. V lost 8 bases and J 7 bases, leaving 8 bases between the germline ends. Germline V gene lookup returns CDR1 LNHDA and CDR2 SQIVND (reference sequence). The length of the CDR3 is 11 residues. The CDR3: CASEVGGELFF. In DNA form, the CDR3 reads TGTGCCAGTGAAGTCGGCGGGGAGCTGTTTTTT.

This sequence joins TRBV4-2 and TRBJ2-1; 9 bases are shared with TRBD2. From germline, CDR1 is LGHNA and CDR2 YNFKEQ. This CDR3 has 17 amino acids. The V and J ends lost 4 bases and 1 base, in that order; junction bases with no gene match: 8. The CDR3 coding sequence is TGTGCCAGCAGCCGACGAGGGGCGGGAGGGTCCTACAATGAGCAGTTCTTC. Its protein is CASSRRGAGGSYNEQFF.

The chain links TRBV16 to TRBJ1-1; unclear D gene. V was cut by 1 base and J by 4 bases, with 16 bases left in between. CDR3 size: 16 residues. Germline-derived CDR1 and CDR2 are KGHSY and FQNENV. In DNA form, the CDR3 reads TGTGCCAGCAGCCAATTCGGGATGGGCGCCGGCACTGAAGCTTTCTTT. Amino acid sequence: CASSQFGMGAGTEAFF.

This rearrangement joins TRBV19 to TRBJ1-2, with TRBD1 as a possible D gene (5 bases). This CDR3 is built from 14 residues. V was clipped by 6 bases and J by 4 bases, with 15 bases between them. The germline V gene encodes CDR1 LNHDA and CDR2 SQIVND (reference sequence). CDR3 region: CASSEGRPTYGYTF. For the CDR3, the DNA is TGTGCCAGTAGCGAGGGGCGACCTACCTATGGCTACACCTTC.

This chain links TRBV6-6 with TRBJ2-3; no clear D. Germline CDR1 is MNHNY and CDR2 is SVGAGI (reference sequence). This CDR3 contains 16 residues. V shed 2 bases and J shed 4 bases, with 16 bases lying between them. The CDR3 nucleotides are TGTGCCAGCAGTTACCCCCCTTTTGTCCAGGCAGATACGCAGTATTTT. It yields the protein CASSYPPFVQADTQYF.

This clone was recorded many times. The chain carries TRBV7-2 and TRBJ1-2; 8 bases line up with TRBD1. CDR1 SGHTA and CDR2 FQGNSA come from the germline V gene. The CDR3 length is 13 residues. Trimming took 3 bases from V and 8 from J; bases not matched to a gene: 5. CDR3 residues: CASSLTGVGGYTF. CDR3 coding DNA: TGTGCCAGCAGCTTGACAGGGGTAGGAGGCTACACCTTC.

This clone appeared once. Distinct nucleotide sequences in the sample also encode this CDR3. This chain links TRBV27 with TRBJ1-2; maybe TRBD1 (6 bases). Germline-derived CDR1 and CDR2 are MNHEY and SMNVEV (reference sequence). Between the trimmed V and J ends, which lost 3 bases and 4 bases, there was a span of 9 bases. CDR3 size: 13 residues. The CDR3 DNA follows: TGTGCCAGCAGTTTCAGGGGCGGCTATGGCTACACCTTC. It yields the protein CASSFRGGYGYTF.

The rearrangement uses TRBV18 and TRBJ1-1, with D unclear. Germline CDR1 is KGHSH and CDR2 is LQKENI. Trimming took 11 bases from V and 1 from J, leaving 14 bases between them. The CDR3 is 13 amino acids. CDR3 nucleotides: TGTGCCGGGTCCGGGGTGGGGAACACTGAAGCTTTCTTT. Translation: CAGSGVGNTEAFF.

The rearrangement links TRBV6-1 to TRBJ1-4; D is possibly TRBD1 (5 bases). CDR3 length: 16 residues. V dropped 4 bases and J dropped 0 bases, with 12 bases sitting between them. CDR1 is MNHNS, CDR2 SASEGT, per germline. The CDR3 sequence is CASSVTGGATNEKLFF. CDR3 coding DNA: TGTGCCAGCAGTGTAACAGGAGGGGCAACTAATGAAAAACTGTTTTTT.

This chain joins TRBV4-1 and TRBJ2-5; D is possibly TRBD1 (6 bases). V was trimmed by 1 base and J by 1 base, leaving 13 bases between them. Germline CDR1 reads MGHRA; CDR2 reads YSYEKL. The CDR3 length is 16 residues. The CDR3 DNA reads as TGCGCCAGCAGCCAAGGTCTATTAGGGGGCCAAGAGACCCAGTACTTC. It translates to CASSQGLLGGQETQYF.

V gene TRBV7-3 combines with J gene TRBJ2-7; TRBD2 matches at 12 bases. With 4 bases clipped from V and 1 base from J, the junction kept 2 bases outside the gene matches. There are 15 residues in the CDR3. From germline, CDR1 is SGHTA and CDR2 FQGTGA. This CDR3 is CASSWGLAGSYEQYF. CDR3 bases: TGTGCCAGCAGCTGGGGACTAGCGGGTTCCTACGAGCAGTACTTC.

This rearrangement joins TRBV29-1 to TRBJ2-1, with 8 positions matching TRBD2. The CDR3 length is 16 residues. V shed 1 base, J shed 1 base, and the junction held 6 bases outside the gene matches. Germline V gene sequence: CDR1 SQVTM, CDR2 ANQGSEA. In DNA, the CDR3 is TGCAGCGTTGAAGGTGGTTTAGCGGGATCCTACAATGAGCAGTTCTTC. Residues: CSVEGGLAGSYNEQFF.

The gene calls are TRBV19 and TRBJ2-3; D may be TRBD2 (6 bases). Germline CDR1 LNHDA, CDR2 SQIVND (reference sequence). The CDR3 is made up of 15 amino acids. V was shortened by 6 bases and J by 3 bases, with 16 bases between the two germline ends. The CDR3 nucleotides read TGTGCCAGTAGCCAACCGGGAGTCCAAACAGATACGCAGTATTTT. It is translated as CASSQPGVQTDTQYF.

The J gene is TRBJ2-7, the V gene TRBV7-2; 8 bases agree with TRBD2. Germline assignment: CDR1 SGHTA and CDR2 FQGNSA. This CDR3 region has 15 residues. Trimming at V came to 5 bases and at J to 3 bases, leaving 9 bases not matched to a gene. CDR3 in DNA: TGTGCCAGCAGCCAAGGAGGGCTAGCGGGCTACGAGCAGTACTTC. This gives the protein CASSQGGLAGYEQYF. The entire variable domain, with the rest obtained from reference TRBV7-2 and TRBJ2-7, is as follows: GAGVSQSPSNKVTEKGKDVELRCDPISGHTALYWYRQSLGQGLEFLIYFQGNSAPDKSGLPSDRFSAERTGGSVSTLTIQRTQQEDSAVYLCASSQGGLAGYEQYFGPGTRLTVT.